The 10 T cell receptor beta chains presented below share a single source sample, sequenced in a study of shared clonotypes between healthy human individuals. Clones were read by immunoSEQ multiplex PCR, and TCRdb kept only the in-frame ones, dropping some. The table has approximately 1.5 million clones, 98% seen once; the top ten hold roughly 0.45%. Source material: naive CD4+ T cells sorted from blood. The sample's subset: CD45RA+ positively selected. The receptor set was obtained from a man aged 30 to 45 in good health.

The chain has TRBV5-4 and TRBJ2-3; 7 bases line up with TRBD2. The CDR3 spans 18 residues. The V gene end was trimmed by 4 bases and the J gene end by 1 base; junction bases not matched to a gene: 15. Per the germline V gene, CDR1 is SGHNT and CDR2 is YYREEE (reference sequence). The DNA for the CDR3 is TGTGCCAGCAGCACGGGAGGCTCTAGCGGACGACGCACAGATACGCAGTATTTT. This translates into CASSTGGSSGRRTDTQYF.

This chain uses TRBV5-1 with TRBJ2-7; D remains unclear. Trimming took 0 bases from V and 1 from J, leaving 11 bases between them. The CDR3 runs to 15 residues. Per the germline V gene, CDR1 is SGHRS and CDR2 is YFSETQ. CDR3 residues: CASSLGPVVSYEQYF. The CDR3 region has the DNA TGCGCCAGCAGCTTGGGGCCAGTCGTTTCCTACGAGCAGTACTTC.

The chain uses TRBV10-3 and TRBJ2-1, with TRBD2 matching over 8 bases. Germline trimming cut 3 bases from V and 4 bases from J; bases unmatched to any gene: 2. Germline V gene sequence: CDR1 ENHRY, CDR2 SYGVKD. The CDR3 runs 14 residues. CDR3 DNA: TGTGCCATCAGTGACTTAGCGGGATACAATGAGCAGTTCTTC. Translated: CAISDLAGYNEQFF.

The rearrangement links TRBV5-1 to TRBJ2-2; possible D gene TRBD1, 5 bases. V shed 3 bases and J shed 7 bases, with 19 bases lying between them. The CDR3 runs 16 residues. Germline CDR1 is SGHRS and CDR2 is YFSETQ. Here the CDR3 reads CASSSTGNRFGGELFF. CDR3 sequence (DNA): TGCGCCAGCAGCTCAACAGGAAATCGGTTCGGCGGGGAGCTGTTTTTT.

The genes are TRBV6-4 and TRBJ2-2; possible D gene TRBD1, 6 bases. The CDR3 is 14 residues long. The V end was cut by 6 bases, the J end by 8 bases, with 16 bases between. CDR1 is MRHNA, CDR2 SNTAGT, per germline. The CDR3 DNA sequence: TGTGCCAGCAGCCCGACAGGAATCGAGGGGGAGCTGTTTTTT. This sequence encodes CASSPTGIEGELFF.

The J gene is TRBJ2-7, the V gene TRBV10-3, with 9 bases lining up with TRBD2. Trimming removed 8 bases from V and 0 bases from J; junction bases left unmatched: 8. CDR1 is ENHRY, CDR2 SYGVKD, per germline. The CDR3 consists of 15 residues. CDR3 loop: CAIQGTREGSYEQYF. For the CDR3, the DNA is TGTGCCATCCAAGGGACGCGGGAGGGCTCCTACGAGCAGTACTTC.

The V and J genes are TRBV14 and TRBJ1-1; D gene uncertain. CDR1 is SGHDN and CDR2 is FVKESK in the germline V gene. The CDR3 contains 12 residues. V was pared by 0 bases and J by 11 bases, with 10 bases between. The CDR3 DNA follows: TGTGCCAGCAGCCAAGATTGGGGTTTTGCTTTCTTT. Translation: CASSQDWGFAFF.

About this clone itself: Other DNA sequences in this specimen translate into the identical CDR3. This chain uses TRBV6-1 with TRBJ1-5, with D possibly matching TRBD1 (5 bases). Trimming shortened V by 2 bases and J by 6 bases, and 5 bases separated the two germline ends. CDR3 length: 12 amino acids. CDR1 MNHNS and CDR2 SASEGT come from the germline V gene. The CDR3 loop reads CASSERGQPQHF. The CDR3 DNA sequence: TGTGCCAGCAGTGAAAGGGGTCAGCCCCAGCATTTT.

The chain joins TRBV30 to TRBJ1-1; D not certain. Germline V gene data show CDR1 as GTSNPN and CDR2 as SVGIG (reference sequence). Deletions cut 4 bases from V and 11 bases from J, with 11 bases between. The CDR3 loop spans 10 amino acids. The CDR3 coding sequence is TGTGCCTGGATAAGCACTTACGCTTTCTTT. This gives the protein CAWISTYAFF.

The rearrangement links TRBV14 to TRBJ2-5; D gene ambiguous. The CDR3 extends over 13 amino acids. Germline CDR1 SGHDN, CDR2 FVKESK. V was cut by 4 bases and J by 5 bases, with 11 bases left in between. Here the CDR3 DNA reads TGTGCCAGCAGCCTCGACTTTAGGGAGACCCAGTACTTC. It encodes CASSLDFRETQYF. The full variable domain, its missing parts supplied by reference TRBV14 and TRBJ2-5, is EAGVTQFPSHSVIEKGQTVTLRCDPISGHDNLYWYRRVMGKEIKFLLHFVKESKQDESGMPNNRFLAERTGGTYSTLKVQPAELEDSGVYFCASSLDFRETQYFGPGTRLLVL.